The text below deals with one T cell receptor (beta chain). RNA was extracted and reverse transcribed into cDNA as the sequencing template. Sequenced by immunoSEQ multiplex PCR; TCRdb stores in-frame clones only, minus some. The sample has just over 20,000 clones, 60% to 70% seen once; the top ten hold under 5%. The entry originates in a study of CD8+ T cells in alopecia areata. CD4+ cells underwent sorting into CD25+CD127- cells for roughly 5 patients. The CDR3 spans 14 residues. V gave up 5 bases and J gave up 1 base, with 11 bases separating them. Germline CDR1 SGHTA, CDR2 FQGNSA. The sample consisted of CD4+ Tregs sorted from blood. The chain employs TRBV7-2 and TRBJ1-1; D gene ambiguous. The source is a human donor with alopecia areata. The DNA for the CDR3 is TGTGCCAGCAGCCCAAAGCGAGCGAACACTGAAGCTTTCTTT. This gives the protein CASSPKRANTEAFF.